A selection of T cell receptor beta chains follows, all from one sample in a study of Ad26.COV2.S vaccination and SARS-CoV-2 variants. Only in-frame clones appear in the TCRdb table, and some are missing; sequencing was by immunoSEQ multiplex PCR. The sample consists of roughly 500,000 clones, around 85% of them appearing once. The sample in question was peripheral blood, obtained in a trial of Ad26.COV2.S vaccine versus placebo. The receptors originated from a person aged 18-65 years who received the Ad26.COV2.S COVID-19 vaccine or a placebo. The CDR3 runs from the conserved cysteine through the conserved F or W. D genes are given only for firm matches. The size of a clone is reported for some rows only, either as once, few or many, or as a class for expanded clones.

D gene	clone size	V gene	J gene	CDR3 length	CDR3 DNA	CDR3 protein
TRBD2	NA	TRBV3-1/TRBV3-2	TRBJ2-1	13	TGTGCCAGCCGTAGCGGGATCGAAAATGAGCAGTTCTTC	CASRSGIENEQFF
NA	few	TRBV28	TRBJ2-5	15	TGTGCCAGCAGTTTAAATGGGGGGCTCGCAAAGACCCAGTACTTC	CASSLNGGLAKTQYF
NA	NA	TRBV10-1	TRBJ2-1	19	TGCGCCAGCAGTGTGGGGGTTGACAGACCAGGGGTTGAATACAATGAGCAGTTCTTC	CASSVGVDRPGVEYNEQFF
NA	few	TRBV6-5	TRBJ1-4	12	TGTGCCAGCCGGGGTGTCAATGAAAAACTGTTTTTT	CASRGVNEKLFF
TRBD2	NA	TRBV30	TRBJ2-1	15	TGTGCCCGAACTCGGACTAGCGGCATGTACAATGAGCAGTTCTTC	CARTRTSGMYNEQFF
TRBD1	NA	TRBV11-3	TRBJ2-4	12	TGTGCCAGCAGCTTAAGACAGGGGGAGCCGTACTTC	CASSLRQGEPYF
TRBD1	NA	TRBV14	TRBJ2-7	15	TGTGCCAGCAGCCCACGACAGGGCCCACACTACGAGCAGTACTTC	CASSPRQGPHYEQYF
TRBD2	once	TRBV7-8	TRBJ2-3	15	TGTGCCAGCAGCTTAGCGGGAGGGCCGGGGAATACGCAGTATTTT	CASSLAGGPGNTQYF
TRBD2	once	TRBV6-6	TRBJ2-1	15	TGTGCCAGCAGTTACGGGGTAGCGGGAGTGGGTGAGCAGTTCTTC	CASSYGVAGVGEQFF
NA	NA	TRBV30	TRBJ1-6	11	TGTGCCTTCTCTGGTAATTCACCCCTCCACTTT	CAFSGNSPLHF
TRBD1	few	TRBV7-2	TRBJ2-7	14	TGTGCCAGCAGCTTGCAGGGGGTAAGCTACGAGCAGTACTTC	CASSLQGVSYEQYF
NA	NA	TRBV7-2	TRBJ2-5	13	TGTGCCAGCAGCTTATCCACGGTGGGGACCCAGTACTTC	CASSLSTVGTQYF
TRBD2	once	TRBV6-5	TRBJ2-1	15	TGTGCCAGCAGTTACGTCGGGAGGCCCTACAATGAGCAGTTCTTC	CASSYVGRPYNEQFF
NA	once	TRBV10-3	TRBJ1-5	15	TGTGCCATCAGTGAGTCGAATCGACCCAATCAGCCCCAGCATTTT	CAISESNRPNQPQHF
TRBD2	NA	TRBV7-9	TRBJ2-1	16	TGTGCCAGCAGCTCACCCCTCAGCGGGAGGTACAATGAGCAGTTCTTC	CASSSPLSGRYNEQFF
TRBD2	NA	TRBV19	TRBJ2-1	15	TGTGCCAGTACCGGACTAGCGGGAGGCCATAATGAGCAGTTCTTC	CASTGLAGGHNEQFF
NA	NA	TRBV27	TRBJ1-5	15	TGTGCCAGCAGACAAGGGAGTAGTAGCAATCAGCCCCAGCATTTT	CASRQGSSSNQPQHF
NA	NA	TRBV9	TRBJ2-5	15	TGTGCCAGCAGCGTAGGGCCGGCGTACCAAGAGACCCAGTACTTC	CASSVGPAYQETQYF
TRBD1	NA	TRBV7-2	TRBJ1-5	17	TGTGCCAGCAGCTTAGTTATCGGGACAGGGGGCGATCAGCCCCAGCATTTT	CASSLVIGTGGDQPQHF
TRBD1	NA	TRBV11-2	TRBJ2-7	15	TGTGCCAGCAGCTTATGGCAGGGGGCCAACTACGAGCAGTACTTC	CASSLWQGANYEQYF
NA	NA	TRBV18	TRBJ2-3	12	TGTGCCAGCTCACCGTCGGCAGATACGCAGTATTTT	CASSPSADTQYF
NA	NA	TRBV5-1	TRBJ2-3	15	TGCGCCAGCAGCTTGCTCAGCCACTCCACAGATACGCAGTATTTT	CASSLLSHSTDTQYF
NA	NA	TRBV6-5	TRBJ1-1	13	TGTGCCAGCAGTTACGTCCGGGCCACTGAAGCTTTCTTT	CASSYVRATEAFF
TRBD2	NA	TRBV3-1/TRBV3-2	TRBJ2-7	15	TGTGCCAGCAGCCCCAGCGGGAGGGGAGGATCCGAGCAGTACTTC	CASSPSGRGGSEQYF
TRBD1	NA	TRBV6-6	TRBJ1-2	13	TGTGCCAGCAGGCGGACAGGGGATTATGGCTACACCTTC	CASRRTGDYGYTF
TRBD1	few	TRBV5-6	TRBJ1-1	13	TGTGCCAGCAACTACAGGGGCCACACTGAAGCTTTCTTT	CASNYRGHTEAFF
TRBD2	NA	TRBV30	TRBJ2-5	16	TGTGCCTGGAGTGTAGGAGCGGGAGGGTACCAAGAGACCCAGTACTTC	CAWSVGAGGYQETQYF
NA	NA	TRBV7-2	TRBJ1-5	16	TGTGCCAGCAGCTTAGCCCCGACCCGGGCGAGTCAGCCCCAGCATTTT	CASSLAPTRASQPQHF
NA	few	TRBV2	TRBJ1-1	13	TGTGCCAGAAGCAGGGAGGTGAACACTGAAGCTTTCTTT	CARSREVNTEAFF
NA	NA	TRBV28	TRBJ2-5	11	TGTGCCAGCGTCGACAGCGGGACCCAGTACTTC	CASVDSGTQYF
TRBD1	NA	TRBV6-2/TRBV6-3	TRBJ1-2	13	TGTGCCAGCAGTTACAAACAGGGGAGAGGCTACACCTTC	CASSYKQGRGYTF
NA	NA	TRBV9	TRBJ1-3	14	TGTGCCAGCAGCGTAATGGGAACTGGAAACACCATATATTTT	CASSVMGTGNTIYF
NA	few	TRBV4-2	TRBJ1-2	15	TGTGCCAGCAGCATCCCAGGGTCCAACCCGTATGGCTACACCTTC	CASSIPGSNPYGYTF
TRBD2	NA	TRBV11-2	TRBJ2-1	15	TGTGCCAGCAGCCCCAAGCGGGAGGGCCACAATGAGCAGTTCTTC	CASSPKREGHNEQFF
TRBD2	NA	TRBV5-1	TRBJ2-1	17	TGCGCCAGCAGCATAGGACTAGCTCCCCTCCTAGACAATGAGCAGTTCTTC	CASSIGLAPLLDNEQFF
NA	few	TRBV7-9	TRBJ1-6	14	TGTGCCAGCAGCCCGGACAGCTTCCATTCACCCCTCCACTTT	CASSPDSFHSPLHF
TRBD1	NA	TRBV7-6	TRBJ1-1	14	TGTGCCAGCAGCCAAGGACAGGCTTGGGCTGAAGCTTTCTTT	CASSQGQAWAEAFF
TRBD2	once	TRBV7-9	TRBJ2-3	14	TGTGCCAGCAGCTTAGCGGCGGGAGCAGATACGCAGTATTTT	CASSLAAGADTQYF
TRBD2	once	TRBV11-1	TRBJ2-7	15	TGTGCCAGCAGCTTAGCGCAGGGAGGGATCTACGAGCAGTACTTC	CASSLAQGGIYEQYF
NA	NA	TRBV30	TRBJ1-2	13	TGTGCCTGGAGTGTTAGGGACATCTATGGCTACACCTTC	CAWSVRDIYGYTF
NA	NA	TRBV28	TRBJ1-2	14	TGTGCCAGCAGCTGGGGCCAGGGTGTATATGGCTACACCTTC	CASSWGQGVYGYTF
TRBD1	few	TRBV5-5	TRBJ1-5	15	TGTGCCAGCAGCTTGGACAGGGGATACAACCAGCCCCAGCATTTT	CASSLDRGYNQPQHF
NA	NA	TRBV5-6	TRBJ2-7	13	TGTGCCAGCAGCGGCAGGGCTACCTACGAGCAGTACTTC	CASSGRATYEQYF
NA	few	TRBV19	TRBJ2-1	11	TGTGCCAGTAGTACACACAATGAGCAGTTCTTC	CASSTHNEQFF
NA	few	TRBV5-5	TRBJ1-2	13	TGTGCCAGCAGCTTCTCGAGAAACTATGGCTACACCTTC	CASSFSRNYGYTF
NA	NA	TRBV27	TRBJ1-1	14	TGTGCCAGCAGTCAGAGGGGAGCTAACACTGAAGCTTTCTTT	CASSQRGANTEAFF